The 21 T cell receptor beta chains listed next were all sequenced from one sample in a study of T cells in Graves' hyperthyroidism and ophthalmopathy. TCR beta CDR3 sequences were amplified from RNA transcripts. Primed by the HTBI set, a first-round RT-PCR was run on the TCR CDR3. Each CDR3 protein gets one entry after TCRdb re-called the multiplex PCR reads with MiXCR. The sample includes around 520,000 distinct CDR3 sequences, around a quarter seen only once; the top ten take around 11%. The sample consisted of blood. The origin of the receptors is a woman aged 25-40 years with Graves' ophthalmopathy.

In its sample, this clonotype was seen many times. This rearrangement joins TRBV6-1 to TRBJ1-5, with a possible D match to TRBD1 (6 bases). The germline V gene encodes CDR1 MNHNS and CDR2 SASEGT. V lost 4 bases and J lost 2, with 12 bases in between. CDR3 length equals 15 residues. The CDR3 DNA is TGTGCCAGCAGTGCGGGGGGGGCTGGCAATCAGCCCCAGCATTTT. Its translation is CASSAGGAGNQPQHF.

The CDR3 bases are TGTGCCAGCAGTTTAGATAGCTCAGGCGCCGGGGAGCTGTTTTTT. Its protein product is CASSLDSSGAGELFF. V is TRBV12-3 or TRBV12-4 and J is TRBJ2-2; D unresolved. The length of the CDR3 is 15 residues. The V and J ends lost 1 base and 6 bases respectively, with 12 bases between them.

This clonotype showed up many times. CDR3 residues: CASSLGQATGNTIYF. In nucleotides, the CDR3 is TGTGCCAGCAGCTTGGGACAGGCGACTGGAAACACCATATATTTT. The chain carries TRBV7-2 and TRBJ1-3, with TRBD1 matching 8 bases. The CDR3 extends over 15 amino acids. The V gene end was trimmed by 3 bases and the J gene end by 2 bases; junction bases not matched to a gene: 3. The germline gives CDR1 SGHTA, CDR2 FQGNSA.

This clonotype appeared once. The V and J genes are TRBV12-3 or TRBV12-4 and TRBJ1-1; unclear D gene. With 3 bases removed from V and 4 bases from J, the gap between germline ends came to 15 bases. The CDR3 runs to 15 residues. The CDR3 DNA is TGTGCCAGCAGTTTCGTAGGCGGGCGCGGCACTGAAGCTTTCTTT. Its translation: CASSFVGGRGTEAFF.

This clonotype has at least ten counts. The V and J genes are TRBV6-2 or TRBV6-3 and TRBJ2-5; D is uncertain. Per the germline V gene, CDR1 is MNHEY and CDR2 is SVGEGT. V was pared by 0 bases and J by 4 bases, with 9 bases between. The CDR3 extends over 14 amino acids. The CDR3: CASSYSTRPETQYF. The CDR3 nucleotides read TGTGCCAGCAGTTACTCGACCCGCCCAGAGACCCAGTACTTC.

This clonotype was counted only a few times. A read error may explain this, as a much larger clone is one base away. The conserved phenylalanine or tryptophan is not found at the CDR3 terminus, so this likely reflects a read error. This sequence joins TRBV2 and TRBJ2-5; D remains unclear. This CDR3 has 14 residues. V lost 6 bases, J lost 5 bases, and 16 bases lay in between. Germline CDR1 and CDR2: SNHLY and FYNNEI. The CDR3 spells CASRAFRFLETQYL. CDR3 nucleotide sequence: TGTGCCAGCAGGGCATTCAGGTTCTTGGAGACCCAGTACCTC.

Details on this clonotype: A single base separates this from a much larger clone, so it may be a read error. The chain carries TRBV7-8 and TRBJ2-1; 8 positions agree with TRBD1. Germline V CDR1 and CDR2: SGHVS, FQNEAQ. V lost 1 base and J lost 12; bases outside the gene matches: 8. The CDR3 loop spans 14 amino acids. The CDR3 loop reads CASSLGTGIRGQFF. The CDR3 DNA is TGTGCCAGCAGCTTAGGGACAGGGATCCGTGGGCAGTTCTTC.

V and J are TRBV20-1 and TRBJ2-7; no reliable D call. Trimming stripped 0 bases from V and 3 bases from J, with 9 bases between. CDR1 is DFQATT and CDR2 is SNEGSKA in the germline V gene (reference sequence). The CDR3 loop spans 13 amino acids. CDR3: CSARDYHSYEQYF. CDR3 DNA: TGCAGTGCTAGAGATTATCACAGCTACGAGCAGTACTTC.

There are many counts of this clonotype. This chain connects TRBV28 to TRBJ1-6; TRBD1 aligns across 8 bases. The CDR3 is made up of 18 amino acids. V lost 8 bases and J lost 8; bases outside the gene matches: 20. Per germline, CDR1 MDHEN and CDR2 SYDVKM. CDR3 in DNA: TGTGCCAGCGGGCCCCCGGCCCTGGACAGGGTAAGGGATTCACCCCTCCACTTT. The encoded protein is CASGPPALDRVRDSPLHF.

This clonotype has a count of ten or more. The chain combines TRBV20-1 with TRBJ1-5, with 10 bases matching TRBD1. Germline CDR1 reads DFQATT; CDR2 reads SNEGSKA (reference sequence). J was trimmed by 7 bases and V by 5 bases; bases with no gene match: 2. The CDR3 runs 12 residues. The CDR3 protein is CSAGQGVQPQHF. CDR3 nucleotides: TGCAGTGCTGGACAGGGGGTCCAGCCCCAGCATTTT.

This clonotype showed up just once. Compared with germline, one end of the junction differs, possibly owing to a read error. The rearrangement links TRBV28 to TRBJ1-2; 7 nucleotides agree with TRBD1. CDR3 length: 16 amino acids. Germline V gives CDR1 MDHEN, CDR2 SYDVKM. The CDR3 sequence: CASGTGTAGGQGGFTF. DNA of the CDR3: TGTGCCAGCGGGACCGGGACAGCGGGGGGCCAGGGAGGCTTCACCTTC.

This clonotype occurred many times. This CDR3 is CASNSLRASGGEETQYF. DNA for the CDR3: TGTGCCAGCAACTCCCTAAGGGCTAGCGGGGGTGAAGAGACCCAGTACTTC. The chain combines TRBV11-2 with TRBJ2-5; 10 nucleotides align to TRBD2. CDR1 is SGHAT, CDR2 FQNNGV, per germline. CDR3 size: 17 residues. V shed 7 bases, J shed 3 bases, and the junction held 14 bases outside the gene matches.

This clonotype was counted at least ten times. The chain joins TRBV19 to TRBJ1-1; possibly TRBD1 for D (6 bases). This CDR3 spans 11 amino acids. CDR1 and CDR2 (germline): LNHDA, SQIVND (reference sequence). Trimming shortened V by 10 bases and J by 7 bases, and 13 bases separated the two germline ends. CDR3 nucleotides: TGTGCCACGAGGGGGTATGGTGAAGCTTTCTTT. Residues: CATRGYGEAFF.

This clonotype was counted many times. The rearrangement uses TRBV15 and TRBJ2-7, with TRBD1 matching 8 bases. Losses at the gene ends were 0 bases for V and 0 bases for J; bases not matched to a gene: 13. This CDR3 contains 19 residues. CDR1 LNHNV and CDR2 YYDKDF come from the germline V gene (reference sequence). The CDR3 sequence is CATSRDSRKPDRGSYEQYF. The DNA for the CDR3 is TGTGCCACCAGCAGAGATTCCCGCAAACCCGACAGGGGCTCCTACGAGCAGTACTTC.

CDR3 sequence: CASSGGPQGYYEQYF. For the CDR3, the DNA is TGTGCCAGCAGCGGGGGACCTCAGGGCTACTACGAGCAGTACTTC. The chain couples TRBV25-1 to TRBJ2-7, with a tentative D call TRBD2 (6 bases). V lost 6 bases and J lost 3, with 18 bases in between. Per the germline V gene, CDR1 is MGHDK and CDR2 is SYGVNS. The CDR3 sequence is 15 residues long.

This clonotype was seen repeatedly, ten times or more. The V gene is TRBV7-6, the J gene TRBJ1-1; D gene uncertain. V lost 5 bases to trimming and J lost 1 base, with 11 bases between them. The CDR3 is made up of 14 amino acids. The V gene's germline CDR1 is SGHVS and CDR2 FNYEAQ. This chain's CDR3 is CASSQLAGNTEAFF. In DNA form, the CDR3 reads TGTGCCAGCAGCCAATTAGCGGGGAACACTGAAGCTTTCTTT. The whole variable domain, filled in from reference TRBV7-6 and TRBJ1-1, reads GAGVSQSPRYKVTKRGQDVALRCDPISGHVSLYWYRQALGQGPEFLTYFNYEAQQDKSGLPNDRFSAERPEGSISTLTIQRTEQRDSAMYRCASSQLAGNTEAFFGQGTRLTVV.

This clonotype was seen many times. V gene TRBV5-6 combines with J gene TRBJ1-1; a possible D gene is TRBD1 (5 bases). The length of the CDR3 is 17 residues. V lost 3 bases, J lost 3 bases, and 21 bases lay in between. CDR1 is SGHDT, CDR2 YYEEEE, per germline. CDR3: CASSSPVGVLVDTEAFF. The CDR3 bases are TGTGCCAGCAGCTCCCCCGTAGGGGTGTTGGTGGACACTGAAGCTTTCTTT.

The chain employs TRBV7-9 and TRBJ1-2; 7 bases are shared with TRBD1. J lost 4 bases, V lost 5 bases, and 7 bases had no gene match. The length of the CDR3 is 14 residues. CDR1 and CDR2 (germline): SEHNR, FQNEAQ (reference sequence). The CDR3 DNA reads as TGTGCCAGCAGCGCGGACCGGGACAGCTATGGCTACACCTTC. This gives the protein CASSADRDSYGYTF.

The chain employs TRBV6-1 and TRBJ2-7, with 7 bases lining up with TRBD1. The CDR3 is 16 amino acids. J lost 4 bases, V lost 5 bases, and 14 bases had no gene match. Per germline, CDR1 MNHNS and CDR2 SASEGT. CDR3 loop: CASSSFTGQPIYEQYF. The DNA for the CDR3 is TGTGCCAGCAGTAGCTTCACGGGACAGCCAATATACGAGCAGTACTTC.

This clonotype was detected ten times or more. This chain connects TRBV2 to TRBJ1-2; D may be TRBD1 (6 bases). Germline lookup yields CDR1 SNHLY and CDR2 FYNNEI. Trimming removed 6 bases at V and 8 bases at J, with 22 bases between. This CDR3 has 15 amino acids. The CDR3 spells CASSELRGEAFGYTF. The CDR3 bases are TGTGCCAGCAGCGAACTCAGGGGCGAGGCGTTCGGCTACACCTTC.

The table lists this clonotype with many counts. The chain employs TRBV7-2 and TRBJ1-2, with TRBD1 matching over 9 bases. V shed 2 bases and J 5 bases; nucleotides not matched to a gene: 6. Germline assignment: CDR1 SGHTA and CDR2 FQGNSA. CDR3 length equals 15 residues. CDR3 loop: CASSLIRDREYGYTF. The CDR3 DNA sequence: TGTGCCAGCAGCTTAATCCGGGACAGGGAATATGGCTACACCTTC.